The TCR beta chain described here comes from a study of blood T cell repertoires in COVID-19. Sequenced by immunoSEQ multiplex PCR; TCRdb stores in-frame clones only, minus some. In the table there are about 94,000 clones, 85% to 90% of which are singletons. CDR3 size: 15 residues. Germline trimming cut 4 bases from V and 4 bases from J; bases unmatched to any gene: 7. CDR1 is MNHEY and CDR2 is SVGAGI in the germline V gene. This rearrangement joins TRBV6-5 to TRBJ1-5; 7 bases are a match to TRBD1. The sample was peripheral blood. The receptor was isolated from a woman aged 55-75 years in a cohort sampled during active or convalescent COVID-19. The CDR3 loop is CASSSGDSPNQPQHF. The CDR3, as DNA: TGTGCCAGCAGTTCCGGGGACAGTCCTAATCAGCCCCAGCATTTT.